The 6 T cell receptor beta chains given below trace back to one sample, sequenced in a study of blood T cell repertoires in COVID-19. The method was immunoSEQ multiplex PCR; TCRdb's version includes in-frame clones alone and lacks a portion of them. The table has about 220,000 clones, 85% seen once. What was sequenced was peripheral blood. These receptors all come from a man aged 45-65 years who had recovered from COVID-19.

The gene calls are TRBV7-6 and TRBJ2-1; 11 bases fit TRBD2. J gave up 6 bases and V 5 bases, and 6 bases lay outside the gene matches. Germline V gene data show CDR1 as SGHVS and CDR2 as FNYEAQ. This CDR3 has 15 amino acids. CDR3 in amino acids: CASSHNSGRGNEQFF. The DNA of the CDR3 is TGTGCCAGCAGCCATAATAGCGGGAGGGGCAATGAGCAGTTCTTC.

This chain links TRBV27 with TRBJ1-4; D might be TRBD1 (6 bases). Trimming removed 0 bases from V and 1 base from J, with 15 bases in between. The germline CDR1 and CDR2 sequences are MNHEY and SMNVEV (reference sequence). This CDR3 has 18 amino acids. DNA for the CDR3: TGTGCCAGCAGTTTATCCGCCCCCGGGACACAAACTAATGAAAAACTGTTTTTT. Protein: CASSLSAPGTQTNEKLFF.

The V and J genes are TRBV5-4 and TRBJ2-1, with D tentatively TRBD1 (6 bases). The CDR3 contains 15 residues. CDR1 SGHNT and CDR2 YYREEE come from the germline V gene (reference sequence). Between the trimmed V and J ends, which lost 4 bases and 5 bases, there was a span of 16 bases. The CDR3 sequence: CASSLQGTLDNEQFF. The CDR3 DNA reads TGTGCCAGCAGCCTACAGGGTACCCTTGACAATGAGCAGTTCTTC.

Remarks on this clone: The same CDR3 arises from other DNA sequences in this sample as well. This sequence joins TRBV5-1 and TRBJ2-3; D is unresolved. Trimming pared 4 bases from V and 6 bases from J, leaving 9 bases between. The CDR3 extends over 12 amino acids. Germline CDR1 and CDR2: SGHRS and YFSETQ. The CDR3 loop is CASSPPGDTQYF. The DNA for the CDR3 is TGCGCCAGCAGCCCCCCTGGCGATACGCAGTATTTT. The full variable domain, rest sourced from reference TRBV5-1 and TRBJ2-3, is KAGVTQTPRYLIKTRGQQVTLSCSPISGHRSVSWYQQTPGQGLQFLFEYFSETQRNKGNFPGRFSGRQFSNSRSEMNVSTLELGDSALYLCASSPPGDTQYFGPGTRLTVL.

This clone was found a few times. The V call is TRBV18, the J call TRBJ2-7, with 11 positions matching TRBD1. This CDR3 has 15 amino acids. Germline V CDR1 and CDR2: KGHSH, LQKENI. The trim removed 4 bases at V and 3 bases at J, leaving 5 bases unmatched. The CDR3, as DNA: TGTGCCAGCTCACAGACCGGGACAGGGGGCTACGAGCAGTACTTC. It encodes CASSQTGTGGYEQYF.

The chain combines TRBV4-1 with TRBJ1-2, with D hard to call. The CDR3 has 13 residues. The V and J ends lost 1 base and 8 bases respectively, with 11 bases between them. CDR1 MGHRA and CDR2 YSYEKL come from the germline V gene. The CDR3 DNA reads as TGCGCCAGCAGCCAAGCACCCGGAGAGGGCTACACCTTC. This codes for CASSQAPGEGYTF.